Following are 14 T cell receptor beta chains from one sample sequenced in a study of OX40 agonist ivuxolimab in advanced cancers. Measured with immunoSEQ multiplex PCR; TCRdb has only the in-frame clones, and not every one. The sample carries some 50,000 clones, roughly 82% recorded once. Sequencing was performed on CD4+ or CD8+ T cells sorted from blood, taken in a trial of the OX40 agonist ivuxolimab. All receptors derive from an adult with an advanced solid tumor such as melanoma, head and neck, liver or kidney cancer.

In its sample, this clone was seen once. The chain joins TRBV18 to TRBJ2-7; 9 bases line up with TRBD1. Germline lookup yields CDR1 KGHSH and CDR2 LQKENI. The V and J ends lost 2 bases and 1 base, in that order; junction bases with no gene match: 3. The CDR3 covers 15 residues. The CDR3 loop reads CASSPSTGGSYEQYF. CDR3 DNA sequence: TGTGCCAGCTCACCATCGACAGGGGGTTCCTACGAGCAGTACTTC.

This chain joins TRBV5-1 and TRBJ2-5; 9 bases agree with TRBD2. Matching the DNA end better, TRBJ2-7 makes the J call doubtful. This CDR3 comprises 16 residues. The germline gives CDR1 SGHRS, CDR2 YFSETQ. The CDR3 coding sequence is TGCGCCAGCAGCTTGGCCTTTAGCGGGGGTCCCTACGAGCAGTACTTC. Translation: CASSLAFSGGPYEQYF.

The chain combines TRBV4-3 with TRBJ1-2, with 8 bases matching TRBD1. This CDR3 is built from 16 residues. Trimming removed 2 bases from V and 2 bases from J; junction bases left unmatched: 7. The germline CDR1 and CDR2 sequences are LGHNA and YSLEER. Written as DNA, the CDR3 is TGCGCCAGCAGCCAACCTGGACAGGGATTAAACTATGGCTACACCTTC. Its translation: CASSQPGQGLNYGYTF.

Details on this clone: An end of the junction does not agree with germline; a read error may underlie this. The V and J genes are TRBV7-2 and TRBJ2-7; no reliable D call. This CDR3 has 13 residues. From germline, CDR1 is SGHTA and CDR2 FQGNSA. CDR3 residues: CASSQARWGEQYF. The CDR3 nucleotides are TGCGCCAGCAGCCAAGCACGGTGGGGCGAGCAGTACTTC.

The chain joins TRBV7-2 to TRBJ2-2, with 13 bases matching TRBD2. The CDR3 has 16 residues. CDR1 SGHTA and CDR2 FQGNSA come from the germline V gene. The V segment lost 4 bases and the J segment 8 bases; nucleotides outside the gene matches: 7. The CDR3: CASSSGLAGALGELFF. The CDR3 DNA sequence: TGTGCCAGCAGCTCCGGACTAGCGGGAGCTTTAGGGGAGCTGTTTTTT.

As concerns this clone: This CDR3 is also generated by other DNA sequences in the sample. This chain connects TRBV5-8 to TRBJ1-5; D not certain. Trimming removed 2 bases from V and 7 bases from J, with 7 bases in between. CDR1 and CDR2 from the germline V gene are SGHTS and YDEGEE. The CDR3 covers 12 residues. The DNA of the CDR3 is TGTGCCAGCAGCTTATTAGGACAGCCCCAGCATTTT. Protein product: CASSLLGQPQHF.

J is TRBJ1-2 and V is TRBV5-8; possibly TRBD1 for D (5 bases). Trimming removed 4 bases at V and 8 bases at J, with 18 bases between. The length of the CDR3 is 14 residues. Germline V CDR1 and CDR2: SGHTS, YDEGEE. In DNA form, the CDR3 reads TGTGCCAGCAGCATCGCGACAAAGGGGAGAGGCTACACCTTC. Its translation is CASSIATKGRGYTF. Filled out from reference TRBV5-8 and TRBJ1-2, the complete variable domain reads EAGVTQSPTHLIKTRGQQATLRCSPISGHTSVYWYQQALGLGLQFLLWYDEGEERNRGNFPPRFSGRQFPNYSSELNVNALELEDSALYLCASSIATKGRGYTFGSGTRLTVV.

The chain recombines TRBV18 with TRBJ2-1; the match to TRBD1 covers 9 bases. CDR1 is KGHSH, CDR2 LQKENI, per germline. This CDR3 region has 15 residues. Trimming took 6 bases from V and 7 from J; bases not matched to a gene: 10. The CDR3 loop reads CASSFTGGQGNEQFF. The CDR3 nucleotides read TGTGCCAGCTCGTTTACAGGGGGCCAGGGGAATGAGCAGTTCTTC.

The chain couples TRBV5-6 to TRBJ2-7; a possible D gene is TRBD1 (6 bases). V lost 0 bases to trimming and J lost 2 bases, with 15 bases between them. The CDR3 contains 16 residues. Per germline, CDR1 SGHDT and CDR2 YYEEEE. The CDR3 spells CASSLAGGTTTYEQYF. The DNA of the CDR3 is TGTGCCAGCAGCTTGGCGGGTGGGACAACAACCTACGAGCAGTACTTC.

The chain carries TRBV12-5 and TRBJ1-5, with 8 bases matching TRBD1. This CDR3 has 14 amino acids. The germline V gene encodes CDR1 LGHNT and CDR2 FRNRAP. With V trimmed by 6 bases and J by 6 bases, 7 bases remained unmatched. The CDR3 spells CASGPGQAFQPQHF. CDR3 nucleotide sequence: TGTGCTAGTGGCCCGGGACAGGCCTTTCAGCCCCAGCATTTT.

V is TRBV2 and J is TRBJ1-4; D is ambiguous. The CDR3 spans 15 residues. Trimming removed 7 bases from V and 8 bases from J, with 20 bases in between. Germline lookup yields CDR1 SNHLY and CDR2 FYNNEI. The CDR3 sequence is CASTSWGRAEEKLFF. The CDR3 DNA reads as TGTGCCAGCACCTCTTGGGGAAGGGCCGAGGAAAAACTGTTTTTT.

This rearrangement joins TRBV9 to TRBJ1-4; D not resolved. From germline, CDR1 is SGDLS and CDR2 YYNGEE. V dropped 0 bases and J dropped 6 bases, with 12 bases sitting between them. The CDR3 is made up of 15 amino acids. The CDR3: CASSVAGIGYEKLFF. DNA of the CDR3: TGTGCCAGCAGCGTAGCGGGGATTGGCTATGAAAAACTGTTTTTT.

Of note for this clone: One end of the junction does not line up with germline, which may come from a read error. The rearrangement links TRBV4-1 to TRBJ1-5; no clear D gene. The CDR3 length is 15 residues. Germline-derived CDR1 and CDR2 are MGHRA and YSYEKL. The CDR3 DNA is TGTGCCAGCAGCCAAGACGACCGGAGCAATCAGCCCCAGCATTTT. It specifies CASSQDDRSNQPQHF.

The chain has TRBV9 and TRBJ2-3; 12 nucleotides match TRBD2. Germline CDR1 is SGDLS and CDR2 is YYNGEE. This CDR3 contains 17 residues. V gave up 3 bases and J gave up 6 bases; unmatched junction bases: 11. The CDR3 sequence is CASSASSGGAGTDTQYF. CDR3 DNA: TGTGCCAGCAGCGCGTCTAGCGGGGGGGCCGGTACGGATACGCAGTATTTT.